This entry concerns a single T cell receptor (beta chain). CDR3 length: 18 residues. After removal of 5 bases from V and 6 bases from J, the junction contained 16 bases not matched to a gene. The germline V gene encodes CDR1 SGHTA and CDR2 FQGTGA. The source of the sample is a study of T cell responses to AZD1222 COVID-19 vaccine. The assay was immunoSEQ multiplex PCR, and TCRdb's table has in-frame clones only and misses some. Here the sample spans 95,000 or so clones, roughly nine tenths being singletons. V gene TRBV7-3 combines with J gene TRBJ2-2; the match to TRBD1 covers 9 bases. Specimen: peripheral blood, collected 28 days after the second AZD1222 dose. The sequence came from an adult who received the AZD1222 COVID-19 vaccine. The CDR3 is CASSRAGRGQGGAGELFF. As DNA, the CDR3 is TGTGCCAGCAGCAGGGCAGGGAGGGGACAGGGAGGCGCCGGGGAGCTGTTTTTT. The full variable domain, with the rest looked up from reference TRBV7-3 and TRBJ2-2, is GAGVSQTPSNKVTEKGKYVELRCDPISGHTALYWYRQSLGQGPEFLIYFQGTGAADDSGLPNDRFFAVRPEGSVSTLKIQRTERGDSAVYLCASSRAGRGQGGAGELFFGEGSRLTVL.